The sequence of this T cell receptor (beta chain) was determined in a study of vaccination effects on CD4 cells after COVID-19. Expansion with viral peptide pools was applied to antigen-specific CD4+ T cells by the ViraFEST assay prior to sequencing. When around 10 days of culture had elapsed, CD4+ T cells were isolated. Participants completed two doses of the BNT162b2 or mRNA-1273 vaccine. Libraries were prepared by immunoSEQ multiplex PCR; TCRdb keeps only in-frame clonotypes and omits some of them. The data show over 25,000 clones, around four fifths seen once. V lost 0 bases to trimming and J lost 1 base, with 6 bases between them. The germline V gene encodes CDR1 SGDLS and CDR2 YYNGEE. The CDR3 spans 14 residues. This clone came up a few times. Its antigen remains unidentified.

The clonotype was recovered from a human donor who received a COVID-19 vaccine. Some clones in this sample may be carry-over from other donors' samples. V is TRBV9 and J is TRBJ2-3; D is unresolved. The sample consisted of CD4+ T cells from PBMCs cultured with HCoV-NL63 spike peptides, taken after COVID-19 vaccination. CDR3: CASSVEAGTDTQYF. CDR3 sequence (DNA): TGTGCCAGCAGCGTAGAGGCCGGCACAGATACGCAGTATTTT.